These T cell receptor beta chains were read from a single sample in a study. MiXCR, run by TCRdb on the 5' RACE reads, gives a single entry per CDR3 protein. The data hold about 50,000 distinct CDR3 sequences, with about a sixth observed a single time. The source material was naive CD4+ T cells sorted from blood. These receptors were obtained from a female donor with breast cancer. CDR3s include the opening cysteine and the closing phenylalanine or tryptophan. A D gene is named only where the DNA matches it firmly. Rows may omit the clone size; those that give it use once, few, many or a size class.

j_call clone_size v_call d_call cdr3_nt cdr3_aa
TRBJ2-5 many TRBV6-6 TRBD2 TGTGCCAGCAGTTCCCGACTAGCAGTAGAGACCCAGTACTTC CASSSRLAVETQYF
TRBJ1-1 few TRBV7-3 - TGTGCCAGCAGCTCCGGAGGGAGGCCGAACACTGAAGCTTTCTTT CASSSGGRPNTEAFF
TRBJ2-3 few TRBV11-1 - TGTGCCAGCAGCCGTCCTCTGGACCCGGAAGATACGCAGTATTTT CASSRPLDPEDTQYF
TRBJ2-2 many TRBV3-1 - TGTGCCAGCAGCCAAGTCCAGAACACCGGGGAGCTGTTTTTT CASSQVQNTGELFF
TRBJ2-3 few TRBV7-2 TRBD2 TGTGCCAGCAGCTTATCGCTAGCGGGAGGACTCGGCACAGATACGCAGTATTTT CASSLSLAGGLGTDTQYF
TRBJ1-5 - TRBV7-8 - TGTGCCAGCAGCCCCAAATACCTCGCCCCGGATCAGCCCCAGCATTTT CASSPKYLAPDQPQHF
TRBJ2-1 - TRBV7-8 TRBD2 TGTGCCAGCAGCTTAGAACTAGCGGGAGGGATAGTAAGGGAGCAGTTCTTC CASSLELAGGIVREQFF
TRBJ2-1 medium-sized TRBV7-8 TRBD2 TGTGCCAGCAGCTTAGTACCGACGACTAGCGGGGTTGACAATGAGCAGTTCTTC CASSLVPTTSGVDNEQFF
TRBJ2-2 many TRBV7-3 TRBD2 TGTGCCAGCAGCTTAGGAGCCTCTAGCGGCAACACCGGGGAGCTGTTTTTT CASSLGASSGNTGELFF
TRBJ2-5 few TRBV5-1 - TGCGCCAGCAGTCTCGACCCCCTGGGGACCCAGTACTTC CASSLDPLGTQYF
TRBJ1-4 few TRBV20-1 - TGCAGTGCTAGCCAGGGGCAGGAAAAACTGTTTTTT CSASQGQEKLFF
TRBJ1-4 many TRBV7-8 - TGTGCCAGCAGCTTAGCACTGAGGGGTGATGAAAAACTGTTTTTT CASSLALRGDEKLFF
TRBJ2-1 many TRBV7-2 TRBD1 TGTGCCAGCACGGCGGACAGGACCTACAATGAGCAGTTCTTC CASTADRTYNEQFF
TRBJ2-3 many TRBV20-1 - TGCAGTGCTGGACGAGGAGGCGGGGCGACAGATACGCAGTATTTT CSAGRGGGATDTQYF
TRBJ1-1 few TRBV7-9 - TGTGCCAGCAGCTTCCAGGAGGGCACTGAAGCTTTCTTT CASSFQEGTEAFF
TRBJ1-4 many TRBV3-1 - TGTGCCAGCAGCCAAGGGGTTCACGAAAAACTGTTTTTT CASSQGVHEKLFF
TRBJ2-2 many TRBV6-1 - TGTGCCAGCGGCACCGGGGAGCTGTTTTTT CASGTGELFF
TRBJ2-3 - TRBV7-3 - TGTGCCAGCAGCTCGGGGAACACAGATACGCAGTATTTT CASSSGNTDTQYF
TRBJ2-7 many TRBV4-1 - TGCGCCAGCAGCCAATCCTATGGGGGGCGAATCTACGAGCAGTACTTC CASSQSYGGRIYEQYF
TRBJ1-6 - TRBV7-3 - TGTGCCAGCAGCTTGACAGGAGCTAATTCACCCCTCCACTTT CASSLTGANSPLHF
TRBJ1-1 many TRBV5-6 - TGTGCCAGCATCCAGAACACTGAAGCTTTCTTT CASIQNTEAFF
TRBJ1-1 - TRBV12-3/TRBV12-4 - TGTGCCAGCAGTTTTGCGCACCCGAACACTGAAGCTTTCTTT CASSFAHPNTEAFF
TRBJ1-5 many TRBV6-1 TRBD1 TGTGCCAGCAGGCCCCCGACAGGGAGTAGCAATCAGCCCCAGCATTTT CASRPPTGSSNQPQHF
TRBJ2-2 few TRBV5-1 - TGCGCCAGCAGCTTAGCTGAGGACACCGTCGCGAACACCGGGGAGCTGTTTTTT CASSLAEDTVANTGELFF
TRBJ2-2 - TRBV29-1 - TGCAGCGTTCGTTCGGACAGTTCCACCGGGGAGCTGTTTTTT CSVRSDSSTGELFF
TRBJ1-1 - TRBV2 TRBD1 TGTGCCAGCAGTGACCCCGGGACAGAGAACACTGAAGCTTTCTTT CASSDPGTENTEAFF
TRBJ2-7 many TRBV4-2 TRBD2 TGTGCCAGCAGCCAAGTACTAGGGACTAGCGGGAGCACCCATTACGAGCAGTACTTC CASSQVLGTSGSTHYEQYF
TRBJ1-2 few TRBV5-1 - TGCGCCAGCAGCTTGGAGGGCAGGGAGGAGGTCTACACCTTC CASSLEGREEVYTF
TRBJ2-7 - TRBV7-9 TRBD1 TGTGCCAGCAACTCCGGACAGGCCGACTCCTACGAGCAGTACTTC CASNSGQADSYEQYF
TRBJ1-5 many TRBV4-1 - TGCGCCAGCAGCCAACCACCCCCCAGGGGAAGACTCAATCAGCCCCAGCATTTT CASSQPPPRGRLNQPQHF
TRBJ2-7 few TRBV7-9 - TGTGCCAGCAGCTTAGGGGTTGCCTACGAGCAGTACTTC CASSLGVAYEQYF
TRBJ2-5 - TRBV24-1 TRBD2 TGTGCCACCAGTGATTTGCGCGGGGGGAAAGAGACCCAGTACTTC CATSDLRGGKETQYF
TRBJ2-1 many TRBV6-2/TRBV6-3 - TGTGCCAGCAGCCAGGGACCCACCCCGATCGAGCAGTTCTTC CASSQGPTPIEQFF
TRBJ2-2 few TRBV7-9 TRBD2 TGTGCCAGCACAAAGGACAGCGGGAGGTTCGGGGAGCTGTTTTTT CASTKDSGRFGELFF
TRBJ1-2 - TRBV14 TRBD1 TGTGCCAGCAGCGACGTCGCAGGGGGCCACCATGGCTACACCTTC CASSDVAGGHHGYTF
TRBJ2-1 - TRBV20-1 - TGCAGTTCCCAGTTAGCGGCCGTAAATGAGCAGTTCTTC CSSQLAAVNEQFF
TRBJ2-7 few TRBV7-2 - TGTGCCAGCAGCGTAGGCCCCATGGACGAGCAGTACTTC CASSVGPMDEQYF
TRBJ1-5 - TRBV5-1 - TGCGCCAGCAGCTTGGAAGGAGGGAAACAGCCCCAGCATTTT CASSLEGGKQPQHF
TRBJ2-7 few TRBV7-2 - TGTGCCAGCACAACTTGCTACGAGCAGTACTTC CASTTCYEQYF